The entry below describes one T cell receptor (beta chain). This specimen comes from a study of T cell changes during pregnancy in multiple sclerosis. The assay was immunoSEQ multiplex PCR, and TCRdb's table has in-frame clones only and misses some. The data show 73,000 or so clones, under 90% seen once. Germline V gene lookup returns CDR1 LNHDA and CDR2 SQIVND (reference sequence). The CDR3 runs 15 residues. The V gene end was trimmed by 3 bases and the J gene end by 8 bases; junction bases not matched to a gene: 9. The receptor's source is a female donor in good health, enrolled as a control in a pregnancy study. V usage is TRBV19 and J usage is TRBJ2-1; 8 bases are a match to TRBD1. This specimen consisted of peripheral blood, obtained after pregnancy. CDR3 in amino acids: CASSMGAGGRHEQFF. In DNA form, the CDR3 reads TGTGCCAGTAGTATGGGGGCAGGGGGCAGGCATGAGCAGTTCTTC. Drawing the rest from reference TRBV19 and TRBJ2-1, the complete variable domain is DGGITQSPKYLFRKEGQNVTLSCEQNLNHDAMYWYRQDPGQGLRLIYYSQIVNDFQKGDIAEGYSVSREKKESFPLTVTSAQKNPTAFYLCASSMGAGGRHEQFFGPGTRLTVL.